This is a list of T cell receptor beta chains from one sample in a study of CD8+CD57+ T cells in acquired aplastic anemia. TCRdb itself ran the reads through MiXCR, one entry per CDR3 protein. The profile shows approximately 200,000 distinct CDR3 sequences, over 55% of them singletons. The sequenced sample was sorted CD4+, CD8+, or CD8+CD57+ T cells (not recorded which) from PBMCs. The receptors derive from a human donor in good health. Each CDR3 is given with its conserved first and last residue. The D gene is left open where the match is weak. The size entry is marked missing in some rows and otherwise reads once, few, many or a size class.

CDR3aa,CDR3nt,v_gene,d_gene,abundance,j_gene
CASSHLGGQPQHF,TGTGCCAGCAGCCACCTTGGGGGACAGCCCCAGCATTTT,TRBV7-3,NA,once,TRBJ1-5
CASSVRADGEQYF,TGTGCCAGCAGCGTCAGGGCAGACGGAGAGCAGTACTTC,TRBV9,NA,few,TRBJ2-7
CASSLGMGLGANVLTF,TGTGCCAGCAGCTTAGGGATGGGGCTAGGGGCCAACGTCCTGACTTTC,TRBV7-3,NA,NA,TRBJ2-6
CSARDRAKNIQYF,TGCAGTGCCCGAGACAGGGCCAAAAACATTCAGTACTTC,TRBV20-1,NA,NA,TRBJ2-4
CAGSVGYPGWDEQYF,TGTGCCGGCAGCGTAGGGTACCCTGGGTGGGACGAGCAGTACTTC,TRBV9,NA,NA,TRBJ2-7
CASSQEFDEQYF,TGTGCCAGCAGCCAAGAGTTCGACGAGCAGTACTTC,TRBV4-2,NA,NA,TRBJ2-7
CATSPGDTEAFF,TGTGCCACCAGTCCAGGGGACACTGAAGCTTTCTTT,TRBV24-1,NA,NA,TRBJ1-1
CASRKQGAVTEAFF,TGTGCCAGCAGGAAACAGGGGGCAGTGACTGAAGCTTTCTTT,TRBV6-1,TRBD1,NA,TRBJ1-1
CASSLQGLYYGYTF,TGTGCCAGCAGTTTACAGGGATTATACTATGGCTACACCTTC,TRBV28,NA,NA,TRBJ1-2
CASSLEFNMNTEAFF,TGTGCCAGCAGCTTGGAATTCAACATGAACACTGAAGCTTTCTTT,TRBV5-5,NA,NA,TRBJ1-1
CASSGDRTFSGNTIYF,TGTGCCAGCAGCGGCGACAGGACCTTCTCTGGAAACACCATATATTTT,TRBV7-9,NA,many,TRBJ1-3
CASSSSLGTSGTYNEQFF,TGTGCCAGCAGTTCGTCTCTAGGGACTAGCGGGACATACAATGAGCAGTTCTTC,TRBV28,TRBD2,few,TRBJ2-1
CSVDSYGYTF,TGCAGCGTTGACAGCTATGGCTACACCTTC,TRBV29-1,NA,NA,TRBJ1-2
CAISEMTGMNTEAFF,TGTGCCATCAGTGAGATGACAGGGATGAACACTGAAGCTTTCTTT,TRBV10-3,TRBD1,once,TRBJ1-1
CASGLEIEQYF,TGTGCCAGCGGCTTAGAGATTGAGCAGTACTTC,TRBV5-6,NA,NA,TRBJ2-7
CASSKPLAGGMYNEQFF,TGTGCCAGCAGTAAACCGCTAGCGGGAGGGATGTACAATGAGCAGTTCTTC,TRBV2,TRBD2,NA,TRBJ2-1
CASNLAGGSYEQYF,TGTGCCAGCAATTTGGCAGGGGGCTCCTACGAGCAGTACTTC,TRBV27,TRBD1,NA,TRBJ2-7
CASSLALTVGHNEQFF,TGCGCCAGCAGCTTGGCCCTGACCGTGGGTCACAATGAGCAGTTCTTC,TRBV5-1,NA,NA,TRBJ2-1
CASRKGDSMNTEAFF,TGCGCCAGCAGGAAAGGGGATTCCATGAACACTGAAGCTTTCTTT,TRBV5-1,NA,few,TRBJ1-1
CATSRSPSATNEKLFF,TGTGCCACCAGCAGGTCACCCAGTGCAACTAATGAAAAACTGTTTTTT,TRBV15,NA,NA,TRBJ1-4
CASSAGSYEQYF,TGTGCCAGCAGCGCCGGGAGTTACGAGCAGTACTTC,TRBV7-8,NA,NA,TRBJ2-7
CASSDVASGSNEQFF,TGTGCCAGCAGTGACGTGGCTAGCGGGAGTAATGAGCAGTTCTTC,TRBV2,TRBD2,NA,TRBJ2-1
CASQRTGFILLHF,TGTGCCAGTCAACGGACAGGGTTTATTCTCCTCCACTTT,TRBV11-2,TRBD1,NA,TRBJ1-6
CSVWGGTEAFF,TGCAGTGTTTGGGGTGGGACTGAAGCTTTCTTT,TRBV20-1,NA,NA,TRBJ1-1
CSARLTLGAYNSPLHF,TGCAGTGCTAGACTCACCCTGGGGGCTTATAATTCACCCCTCCACTTT,TRBV20-1,NA,once,TRBJ1-6
CASTPPSGHEQYF,TGCGCCAGCACCCCACCCTCGGGTCACGAGCAGTACTTC,TRBV10-1,NA,NA,TRBJ2-7
CASSSQGHQPQHF,TGTGCCAGTAGCTCTCAGGGCCATCAGCCCCAGCATTTT,TRBV19,NA,NA,TRBJ1-5
CSARSGAQITRYF,TGCAGTGCTAGAAGCGGCGCCCAGATTACGCGGTATTTT,TRBV20-1,NA,NA,TRBJ2-3
CASSFTGGGGNQPQHF,TGTGCCAGCAGTTTCACAGGGGGAGGTGGCAATCAGCCCCAGCATTTT,TRBV12-3/TRBV12-4,TRBD1,many,TRBJ1-5
CSVVSGVEAFF,TGCAGCGTTGTATCCGGGGTAGAAGCTTTCTTT,TRBV29-1,NA,few,TRBJ1-1
CASSVDGGYEQFF,TGTGCCAGCAGCGTAGATGGGGGCTATGAGCAGTTCTTC,TRBV9,NA,many,TRBJ2-1
CAISARVGTHASNQPQHF,TGTGCCATCAGTGCTAGAGTAGGGACACACGCTAGCAATCAGCCCCAGCATTTT,TRBV10-3,NA,NA,TRBJ1-5
CASSLPQHF,TGTGCCAGCAGCTTGCCCCAGCATTTT,TRBV11-2,NA,NA,TRBJ1-5
CATSVQPGRRPELAKNIQYF,TGTGCCACCAGTGTTCAACCGGGACGTCGTCCGGAACTAGCCAAAAACATTCAGTACTTC,TRBV24-1,NA,NA,TRBJ2-4
CSARDERGKAYEQYF,TGCAGTGCTAGAGATGAGCGGGGGAAGGCCTACGAGCAGTACTTC,TRBV20-1,TRBD2,NA,TRBJ2-7
CSQVIRQGPYEQYF,TGCAGCCAAGTTATCCGACAGGGCCCTTACGAGCAGTACTTC,TRBV29-1,TRBD1,NA,TRBJ2-7
CASSLSTSGGLRVETQYF,TGTGCCAGCAGCTTGTCGACTAGCGGGGGGCTGAGGGTGGAGACCCAGTACTTC,TRBV7-2,TRBD2,few,TRBJ2-5
CASSRSGAPGQGNEQFF,TGTGCCAGCAGTCGCTCCGGGGCCCCGGGACAGGGCAATGAGCAGTTCTTC,TRBV7-9,TRBD1,NA,TRBJ2-1
CASSPIIAASYNEQFF,TGTGCCAGCAGTCCCATAATAGCGGCCTCCTACAATGAGCAGTTCTTC,TRBV12-3/TRBV12-4,NA,many,TRBJ2-1
CASSQGLAGSEQYF,TGCGCCAGCAGCCAAGGACTAGCGGGGAGCGAGCAGTACTTC,TRBV4-3,TRBD2,NA,TRBJ2-7
CASSIVSLTGRGNTEAFF,TGTGCCAGTAGTATAGTTTCCTTGACAGGGAGAGGGAACACTGAAGCTTTCTTT,TRBV19,TRBD1,many,TRBJ1-1
CVTEGPSYEQYF,TGTGTGACCGAGGGTCCCTCCTACGAGCAGTACTTC,TRBV6-1,NA,NA,TRBJ2-7
CASSFRQNTDTQYF,TGTGCCAGCAGCTTTAGACAGAACACAGATACGCAGTATTTT,TRBV7-9,NA,NA,TRBJ2-3
CASSFRRDRGYEQYF,TGTGCCAGCAGCTTCCGCAGGGATCGAGGTTATGAGCAGTACTTC,TRBV7-2,NA,NA,TRBJ2-7
CASSQDGFTETQYF,TGTGCCAGCAGCCAAGATGGGTTTACAGAGACCCAGTACTTC,TRBV14,NA,NA,TRBJ2-5
CASSLLATGELFF,TGTGCCAGCAGCCTCCTTGCTACCGGGGAGCTGTTTTTT,TRBV7-9,NA,many,TRBJ2-2
CAISRDGNTGELFF,TGTGCCATCAGTCGGGACGGTAACACCGGGGAGCTGTTTTTT,TRBV10-3,NA,NA,TRBJ2-2
CASSWTAMNTEAFF,TGTGCCAGCAGTTGGACAGCCATGAACACTGAAGCTTTCTTT,TRBV6-2/TRBV6-3,NA,many,TRBJ1-1
CASSLKRGTGYTF,TGTGCCAGCAGTTTAAAACGAGGGACCGGCTACACCTTC,TRBV12-3/TRBV12-4,NA,NA,TRBJ1-2
CSARPGQGKPLHF,TGCAGTGCTAGACCGGGACAGGGTAAACCCCTCCACTTT,TRBV20-1,TRBD1,NA,TRBJ1-6
CASSLEAAYGSPLHF,TGCGCCAGCAGCTTGGAGGCCGCGTACGGGTCACCCCTCCACTTT,TRBV4-3,NA,NA,TRBJ1-6
CASSYPLAGDYEQYF,TGTGCCAGCAGTTACCCACTAGCGGGGGACTACGAGCAGTACTTC,TRBV6-6,TRBD2,many,TRBJ2-7
CASSPTPLRGPTTEAFF,TGTGCCAGCAGCCCCACCCCCCTTCGGGGACCAACCACTGAAGCTTTCTTT,TRBV7-6,NA,NA,TRBJ1-1
CATSRDRAEETQYF,TGTGCCACCAGCAGAGATAGGGCAGAAGAGACCCAGTACTTC,TRBV15,NA,NA,TRBJ2-5
CASSQGLAGGPETQYF,TGTGCCAGCAGCCAGGGACTAGCGGGGGGGCCAGAGACCCAGTACTTC,TRBV14,TRBD2,NA,TRBJ2-5